This paragraph reports one T cell receptor beta chain. The data are from a study of blood T cell repertoires in COVID-19. Germline CDR1 reads KGHSH; CDR2 reads LQKENI. CDR3 length equals 12 residues. The germline V and J ends were trimmed by 3 bases and 6 bases, with 8 bases remaining between them. Sequencing used immunoSEQ multiplex PCR; TCRdb keeps in-frame clones, though not all of them. The sample holds more than 65,000 clones, around 84% seen once. The chain employs TRBV18 and TRBJ1-1; D not certain. The clonotype originates from a woman aged 45-59 years with acute or convalescent COVID-19. The sequenced material came from peripheral blood. CDR3 in amino acids: CASSPFGAEAFF. The CDR3 bases are TGTGCCAGCTCACCGTTCGGGGCTGAAGCTTTCTTT. The entire variable domain, with the rest obtained from reference TRBV18 and TRBJ1-1, is as follows: NAGVMQNPRHLVRRRGQEARLRCSPMKGHSHVYWYRQLPEEGLKFMVYLQKENIIDESGMPKERFSAEFPKEGPSILRIQQVVRGDSAAYFCASSPFGAEAFFGQGTRLTVV.